The clone carrying this TCR beta chain was picked up many times. Its antigen is unidentified. Germline lookup yields CDR1 SQVTM and CDR2 ANQGSEA. Trimming removed 1 base at V and 6 bases at J, with 10 bases between. This CDR3 region has 12 residues. This sample holds PBMCs from less than 11 ml fresh peripheral blood. The entry originates in a study of T cells in Graves' hyperthyroidism and ophthalmopathy. Amplified TCR beta CDR3 regions came from RNA transcripts. The HTBI primer set served for first-round RT-PCR of the TCR CDR3. TCRdb fed the multiplex PCR reads into MiXCR, producing one record per CDR3 protein. The repertoire consists of roughly 240,000 distinct CDR3 sequences, with over 15% occurring once and the leading ten covering about 29%. Study outcomes and limitations: The model predicted ophthalmopathy a median around 6.5 months before onset. Blood samples included most of the expanded thyroid clonotypes exceeding 0.001.

This clonotype was sampled from a young woman with Graves' ophthalmopathy. The V gene is TRBV29-1, the J gene TRBJ2-7, with D maybe TRBD1 (6 bases). Material: blood. Here the CDR3 DNA reads TGCAGCGTTGAAGTTCTGGGGGCCGAGCAGTACTTC. It translates to CSVEVLGAEQYF.